This entry is about one T cell receptor (beta chain). This clonotype was observed a few times. The antigen this receptor binds is unknown. Per-base quality was not reported, and no clone a single base away is much larger than it. V drops 8 bases and J drops 3 bases, leaving 22 bases in between. Per the germline V gene, SNHLY is the CDR1 and FYNNEI is the CDR2. From its cysteine to its phenylalanine, the CDR3 spans 17 amino acids. Only the CDR3 portion is preserved as DNA: 51 bases, with reading frame beginning at the first base. In the ophthalmopathy patients, disease was moderately to severely active, with a Clinical Activity Score of 3 or more, a NOSPECS grade of 4 or more, and a duration of less than 3 months. The study excluded patients with uncontrolled infections, other autoimmune diseases, pregnancy or lactation. Diagnoses were based on clinical symptoms, serum thyroxine and TRAb, thyroid ultrasound and orbital computed tomography. PBMCs were separated from 7.5 to 10 ml of fresh peripheral blood using Ficoll-Paque density gradient centrifugation. Trizol reagent was used to extract total RNA, and RNA quality was then checked on an Agilent 2100 Bioanalyzer.

These data originate in a study of T cells in Graves' hyperthyroidism and ophthalmopathy (dated 2019 in TCRdb). Regarding the complete study: Peripheral blood was collected at initial diagnosis, before any treatment. The paper reports TCR Vbeta CDR3 sequencing of 135 peripheral blood samples: approximately 41 ophthalmopathy, 70 to 85 hyperthyroidism and 17 progressor patients. Once sampling was done, hyperthyroidism patients were given methimazole at a starting dose of 30 mg daily, whereas ophthalmopathy patients were given high-dose intravenous methylprednisolone. Prospective prediction of ophthalmopathy was tested in an independent validation cohort of fewer than 20 hyperthyroidism patients and 17 patients who later progressed to ophthalmopathy. To identify TCR V-J signatures that set the groups apart, the researchers used a discovery cohort of roughly 100 patients, made up of under 45 with Graves' ophthalmopathy and some 55 with stable Graves' hyperthyroidism. The study also compared thyroid tissue and blood T-cell repertoires from over 5 Graves' hyperthyroidism patients. The approximately 95 discovery patients were divided at random into training and test sets in a 7:3 ratio.

The TCR beta CDR3 regions were amplified from RNA transcripts. A first-round RT-PCR of the TCR CDR3 used the HTBI primer set with the Qiagen OneStep RT-PCR kit. Libraries were constructed in a second round of multiplex PCR, after which size selection and purification were performed. The libraries were sequenced on an Illumina HiSeq2000 using paired-end 100 bp reads. The authors' pipeline ran thus. Raw data were processed with SOAPnuke, discarding reads with adapters, uncalled bases, mean Phred below 15, or no exact constant-primer or identifier match. COPE v1.2.5 was used to merge the high-quality paired reads, and each unique nucleotide sequence was defined as a clonotype. MiTCR v1.1 was used to align the clonotypes against IMGT TRBV, TRBD and TRBJ reference segments. The analysis was restricted to V-J combinations with a frequency above 0.0001, which together covered 99.2% of the repertoires. A TCS score was defined as the ratio of F50 (clonal expansion) to E x V (chaos), with BLOSUM62-based TCRdist applied between CDR3 peptides within each V-J. Welch's t-statistics and random forest reduced roughly 540 V-J features to roughly 13, which were used in a naive Bayes classifier (R e1071). The public reads were reanalyzed by TCRdb: fastp trimming at Q25, MiXCR alignment, in-frame beta chains only. For every CDR3 protein sequence, its rows merge into one entry that carries the most common genes and DNA. TCRdb assigned the V and J calls; the authors' analysis was not used. For this sample there are a few hundred thousand distinct CDR3 sequences; around 19% appear just once. The ten largest make up under 40% of the sample.

Study-wide findings and limitations: In validation, the model predicted progression to ophthalmopathy a median of around 6.5 months before onset, with about 71% sensitivity and more than 72% specificity. Sample size was not statistically predetermined, and investigators were not blinded to group allocation. A 13 V-J signature model separated ophthalmopathy from stable hyperthyroidism, with over 85% sensitivity and 81% to 82% specificity in cross-validation and 80%/75% in testing. Blood samples also contained most of the expanded thyroid clonotypes (frequency above 0.001), which suggests that blood repertoires may reflect thyroid immune responses.

This TCR was recovered from a man aged 50 to 59 with Graves' ophthalmopathy. The material sequenced was blood. Recombination linked TRBV2 to TRBJ2-2; the best D guess is TRBD2, with 5 bases matching. The CDR3 loop reads CASGGSGVLGDTGELFF. The DNA is as follows: TGTGCCAGCGGAGGCTCGGGCGTCTTAGGTGACACCGGGGAGCTGTTTTTT.